The T cell receptor beta chain described here comes from a study of CD8 T cells in Susac syndrome. Study-wide points: It was acknowledged in the study that its TCR sequencing and HLA analysis involved a relatively small number of individuals.

CD8+ and CD4+ T cells taken from blood had their TCR beta sequenced. The multiple sclerosis controls were treatment-naive patients affected by stable or active relapsing-remitting disease. The V gene lost 1 base and the J gene lost 10 bases, with 5 bases spanning the gap. CDR1 GTSNPN and CDR2 SVGIG come from the germline V gene (reference sequence). This CDR3 contains 11 residues. Comments on this clonotype: What it binds is not known.

A quantity of roughly 0.5 to 1 ug RNA underwent reverse transcription using random hexamers. It was immunoSEQ multiplex PCR that amplified TCR beta CDR3 across 54 Vbeta and 13 Jbeta. TCRdb reprocessed the immunoSEQ multiplex PCR reads with MiXCR, giving one entry per CDR3 protein. The table has hundreds of thousands of distinct CDR3 sequences, about 94% seen once. The sequencing input was CD8+ T cells from PBMCs. The chain employs TRBV30 and TRBJ1-6; D is unresolved. The sequence came from a human donor with multiple sclerosis. This chain's CDR3 is CAWSENSPLHF. The CDR3 DNA reads TGTGCCTGGAGTGAAAACTCACCCCTCCACTTT. The full variable domain, its missing parts supplied by reference TRBV30 and TRBJ1-6, is SQTIHQWPATLVQPVGSPLSLECTVEGTSNPNLYWYRQAAGRGLQLLFYSVGIGQISSEVPQNLSASRPQDRQFILSSKKLLLSDSGFYLCAWSENSPLHFGNGTRLTVT.